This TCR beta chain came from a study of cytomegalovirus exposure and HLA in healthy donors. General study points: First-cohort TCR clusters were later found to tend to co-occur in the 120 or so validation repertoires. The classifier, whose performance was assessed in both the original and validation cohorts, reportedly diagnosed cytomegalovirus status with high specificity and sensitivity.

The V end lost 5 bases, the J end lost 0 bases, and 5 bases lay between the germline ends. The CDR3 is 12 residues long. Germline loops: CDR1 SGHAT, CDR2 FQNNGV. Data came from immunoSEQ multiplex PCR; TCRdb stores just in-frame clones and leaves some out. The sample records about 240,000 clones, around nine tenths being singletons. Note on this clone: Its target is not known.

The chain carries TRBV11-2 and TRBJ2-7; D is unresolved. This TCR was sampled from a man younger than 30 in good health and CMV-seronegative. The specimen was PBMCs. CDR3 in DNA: TGTGCCAGCAGCGGCAGCTCCTACGAGCAGTACTTC. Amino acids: CASSGSSYEQYF.